This is a list of T cell receptor beta chains from one sample in a study of CD8 T cells in Susac syndrome. Via MiXCR, TCRdb re-called the immunoSEQ multiplex PCR reads, giving one row per CDR3 protein. The repertoire holds roughly 180,000 distinct CDR3 sequences, with 85% to 95% as singletons. Sample: CD4+ T cells from PBMCs. The source is a human donor in good health. Each CDR3 is given with its conserved first and last residue. D genes are given only for firm matches. Size tells how often a clone was seen (once, few, many) or the class of an expanded clone, and some rows leave it out.

cdr3_aa,cdr3_nt,clone_size,j_call,v_call,d_call
CSVLLLARGSYNEQFF,TGCAGCGTTCTTCTACTAGCCAGGGGCTCCTACAATGAGCAGTTCTTC,NA,TRBJ2-1,TRBV29-1,NA
CSVGMGSGRAEQYF,TGCAGCGTGGGAATGGGGAGCGGGAGGGCCGAGCAGTACTTC,NA,TRBJ2-7,TRBV29-1,TRBD2
CASSLTPGEQYF,TGTGCCAGCAGCTTGACCCCGGGCGAGCAGTACTTC,NA,TRBJ2-7,TRBV5-4,NA
CSVNRGSNQPQHF,TGCAGTGTTAACAGGGGAAGCAATCAGCCCCAGCATTTT,NA,TRBJ1-5,TRBV20-1,TRBD1
CASSSGSLSNQPQHF,TGTGCCAGCAGCTCGGGGTCGCTTAGCAATCAGCCCCAGCATTTT,NA,TRBJ1-5,TRBV7-2,NA
CATSRGGGAQETQYF,TGTGCCACCAGCAGAGGGGGAGGTGCCCAAGAGACCCAGTACTTC,NA,TRBJ2-5,TRBV15,NA
CASSLQGSETQYF,TGTGCCAGCAGTTTACAGGGGTCAGAGACCCAGTACTTC,NA,TRBJ2-5,TRBV28,NA
CASSEGVSYNEQFF,TGTGCCAGCAGCGAGGGGGTATCCTACAATGAGCAGTTCTTC,NA,TRBJ2-1,TRBV9,NA
CASSPSRAEKLFF,TGTGCCAGCAGCCCGTCTCGGGCTGAAAAACTGTTTTTT,NA,TRBJ1-4,TRBV7-2,NA
CASSMKGTQYF,TGTGCCAGCAGCATGAAAGGGACCCAGTACTTC,NA,TRBJ2-5,TRBV7-2,NA
CASSPGHSYNEQFF,TGTGCCAGCAGTCCCGGACATTCCTACAATGAGCAGTTCTTC,NA,TRBJ2-1,TRBV7-2,NA
CASSQVFNPGLAGEPGEQYF,TGCGCCAGCAGCCAAGTTTTCAATCCGGGACTAGCGGGAGAACCAGGCGAGCAGTACTTC,NA,TRBJ2-7,TRBV4-3,TRBD2
CSALGVITYEQYF,TGCAGTGCTCTAGGAGTCATCACCTACGAGCAGTACTTC,NA,TRBJ2-7,TRBV20-1,NA
CAWSVGGRASDEQFF,TGTGCCTGGAGTGTTGGGGGGAGGGCCAGTGATGAGCAGTTCTTC,NA,TRBJ2-1,TRBV30,TRBD2
CSVEGTAYTEAFF,TGCAGCGTTGAAGGGACTGCTTATACTGAAGCTTTCTTT,NA,TRBJ1-1,TRBV29-1,NA
CSVPSSGSLGQQYF,TGCAGCGTTCCCTCTAGCGGGAGCCTTGGACAGCAGTACTTC,NA,TRBJ2-7,TRBV29-1,TRBD2
CASSPGLALKNEQFF,TGTGCCAGCAGCCCGGGTCTAGCGCTCAAGAATGAGCAGTTCTTC,NA,TRBJ2-1,TRBV7-9,NA
CASSTGQNTEAFF,TGTGCCAGCAGCACCGGACAGAACACTGAAGCTTTCTTT,NA,TRBJ1-1,TRBV7-2,NA
CSGFGRNKYEQYF,TGCAGCGGATTCGGACGGAACAAATACGAGCAGTACTTC,NA,TRBJ2-7,TRBV29-1,NA
CASSPAGSDQPQHF,TGTGCCAGCAGCCCCGCGGGGAGCGATCAGCCCCAGCATTTT,NA,TRBJ1-5,TRBV7-9,NA
CSSSFWGTSGGEGETQYF,TGTTCCAGCAGCTTCTGGGGGACTAGCGGTGGAGAGGGAGAGACCCAGTACTTC,NA,TRBJ2-5,TRBV7-2,TRBD2
CASSLEARTKETQYF,TGTGCCAGCAGCTTGGAGGCGCGGACTAAAGAGACCCAGTACTTC,NA,TRBJ2-5,TRBV5-4,NA
CSASTSGRGFSTDTQYF,TGCAGTGCTAGCACTAGCGGGAGAGGGTTTAGCACAGATACGCAGTATTTT,NA,TRBJ2-3,TRBV20-1,TRBD2
CASSPRASETQYF,TGTGCCAGCAGCCCGCGGGCCTCGGAGACCCAGTACTTC,NA,TRBJ2-5,TRBV9,NA
CASSFKREGSDTQYF,TGTGCCAGCAGCTTCAAGCGGGAGGGTTCAGATACGCAGTATTTT,NA,TRBJ2-3,TRBV7-9,TRBD2
CATGGGGTDTQYF,TGTGCCACGGGAGGGGGCGGCACAGATACGCAGTATTTT,NA,TRBJ2-3,TRBV24-1,NA
CASSETSGDFNNEQFF,TGCGCCAGCAGCGAAACTAGCGGAGACTTCAACAATGAGCAGTTCTTC,NA,TRBJ2-1,TRBV5-1,TRBD2
CASSRQVPDTQYF,TGTGCCAGCAGCAGACAGGTCCCAGATACGCAGTATTTT,NA,TRBJ2-3,TRBV7-3,NA
CSVEANYGYTF,TGCAGCGTTGAAGCTAACTATGGCTACACCTTC,NA,TRBJ1-2,TRBV29-1,NA
CASSISQGGEQYF,TGCGCCAGCAGCATATCACAGGGGGGCGAGCAGTACTTC,NA,TRBJ2-7,TRBV5-1,TRBD1
CSVSSGPYGYTF,TGCAGCGTTAGTTCGGGGCCCTATGGCTACACCTTC,NA,TRBJ1-2,TRBV29-1,NA
CSASMRIGADTQYF,TGCAGTGCTAGCATGAGGATTGGGGCAGATACGCAGTATTTT,NA,TRBJ2-3,TRBV20-1,NA
CSVRGTGSGELFF,TGCAGCGTAAGAGGGACCGGGTCCGGGGAGCTGTTTTTT,NA,TRBJ2-2,TRBV29-1,NA
CASSPLGAEDNEQFF,TGTGCCAGCAGTCCCCTTGGGGCCGAGGACAATGAGCAGTTCTTC,NA,TRBJ2-1,TRBV12-3/TRBV12-4,NA
CASSLTGGAAQHF,TGTGCCAGCAGCTTAACGGGAGGGGCAGCCCAGCATTTT,NA,TRBJ1-5,TRBV7-3,NA
CAWRDRGTRAFF,TGTGCCTGGAGAGACCGGGGGACAAGAGCTTTCTTT,NA,TRBJ1-1,TRBV30,NA
CSASRDRSYEQYF,TGCAGTGCTAGCCGGGACAGAAGTTACGAGCAGTACTTC,NA,TRBJ2-7,TRBV20-1,TRBD1
CASSLTNTGELFF,TGTGCCAGCAGCTTGACGAACACCGGGGAGCTGTTTTTT,NA,TRBJ2-2,TRBV7-9,NA
CASSFGRANTEAFF,TGTGCCAGCAGTTTCGGCAGGGCGAACACTGAAGCTTTCTTT,NA,TRBJ1-1,TRBV6-5,NA
CASSPLPGTSYEQYF,TGTGCCAGCAGCCCCCTCCCCGGGACTAGCTACGAGCAGTACTTC,once,TRBJ2-7,TRBV7-2,TRBD2
CASRETTGRIYEQYF,TGTGCCAGCAGAGAGACGACAGGGAGAATCTACGAGCAGTACTTC,NA,TRBJ2-7,TRBV6-5,TRBD1
CSVGLAGGAYEQYF,TGCAGTGTTGGACTAGCGGGAGGCGCCTACGAGCAGTACTTC,NA,TRBJ2-7,TRBV20-1,TRBD2
CASSPLTSINEQFF,TGTGCCAGCAGCCCCCTGACTTCGATCAATGAGCAGTTCTTC,NA,TRBJ2-1,TRBV7-9,NA
CASSQVRGQGPEKLFF,TGCGCCAGCAGCCAAGTTCGGGGGCAGGGACCCGAAAAACTGTTTTTT,once,TRBJ1-4,TRBV4-3,NA
CASGWTGGETQYF,TGTGCCAGCGGGTGGACAGGGGGGGAGACCCAGTACTTC,NA,TRBJ2-5,TRBV12-3/TRBV12-4,TRBD1
CSAAGEETQYF,TGCAGTGCCGCAGGGGAAGAGACCCAGTACTTC,few,TRBJ2-5,TRBV20-1,NA
CASSYYYEQYF,TGTGCCAGCAGTTACTACTACGAGCAGTACTTC,NA,TRBJ2-7,TRBV6-2/TRBV6-3,NA
CASSFTRTYEQYF,TGTGCCAGCAGTTTCACCCGAACCTACGAGCAGTACTTC,NA,TRBJ2-7,TRBV27,NA
CATSDGAPQETQYF,TGTGCCACTTCGGACGGAGCACCTCAAGAGACCCAGTACTTC,NA,TRBJ2-5,TRBV7-2,NA
CASSPAGLAGGESYEQYF,TGTGCCAGCTCCCCCGCCGGACTAGCGGGAGGCGAGTCCTACGAGCAGTACTTC,once,TRBJ2-7,TRBV18,TRBD2
CATSRDLAGTGGSYEQYF,TGTGCCACCAGCAGAGATCTAGCGGGTACCGGAGGCTCCTACGAGCAGTACTTC,NA,TRBJ2-7,TRBV15,TRBD2
CASRGLTQETQYF,TGTGCCAGCAGGGGATTAACCCAAGAGACCCAGTACTTC,NA,TRBJ2-5,TRBV27,NA
CSVNTGAQNIQYF,TGCAGCGTGAACACAGGGGCCCAAAACATTCAGTACTTC,NA,TRBJ2-4,TRBV29-1,TRBD1
CASSDGVSRETQYF,TGTGCCAGCAGCGACGGAGTGAGCCGGGAGACCCAGTACTTC,NA,TRBJ2-5,TRBV7-6,NA